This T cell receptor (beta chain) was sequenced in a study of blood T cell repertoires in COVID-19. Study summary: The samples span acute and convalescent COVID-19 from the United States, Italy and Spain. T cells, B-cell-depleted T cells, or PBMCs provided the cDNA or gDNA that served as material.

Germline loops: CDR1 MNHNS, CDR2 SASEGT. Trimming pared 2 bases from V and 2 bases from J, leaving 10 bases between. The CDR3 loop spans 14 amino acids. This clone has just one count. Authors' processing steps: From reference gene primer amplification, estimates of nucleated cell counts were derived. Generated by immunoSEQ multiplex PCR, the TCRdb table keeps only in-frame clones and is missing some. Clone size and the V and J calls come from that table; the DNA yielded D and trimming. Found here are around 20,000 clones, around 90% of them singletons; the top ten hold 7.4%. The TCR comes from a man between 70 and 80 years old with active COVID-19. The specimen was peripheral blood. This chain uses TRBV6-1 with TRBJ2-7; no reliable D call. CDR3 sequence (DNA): TGTGCCAGCAGTGAAAACGTTATAGCCTACGAGCAGTACTTC. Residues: CASSENVIAYEQYF.